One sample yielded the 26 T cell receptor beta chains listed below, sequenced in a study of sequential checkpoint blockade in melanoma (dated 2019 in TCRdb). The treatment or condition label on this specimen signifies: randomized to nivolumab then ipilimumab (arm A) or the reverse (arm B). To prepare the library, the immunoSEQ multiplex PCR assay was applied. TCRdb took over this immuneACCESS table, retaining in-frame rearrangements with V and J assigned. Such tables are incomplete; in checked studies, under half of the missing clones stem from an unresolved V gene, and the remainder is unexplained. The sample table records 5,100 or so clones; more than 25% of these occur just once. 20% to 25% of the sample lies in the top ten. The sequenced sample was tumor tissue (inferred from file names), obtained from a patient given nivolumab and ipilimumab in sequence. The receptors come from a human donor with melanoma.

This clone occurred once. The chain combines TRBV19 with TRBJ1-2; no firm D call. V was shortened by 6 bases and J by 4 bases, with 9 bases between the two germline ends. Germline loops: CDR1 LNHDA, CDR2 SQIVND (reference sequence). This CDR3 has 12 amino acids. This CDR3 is CASRTGAYGYTF. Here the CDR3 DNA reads TGTGCCAGTAGGACCGGAGCCTATGGCTACACCTTC. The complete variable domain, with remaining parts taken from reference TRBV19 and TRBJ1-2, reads DGGITQSPKYLFRKEGQNVTLSCEQNLNHDAMYWYRQDPGQGLRLIYYSQIVNDFQKGDIAEGYSVSREKKESFPLTVTSAQKNPTAFYLCASRTGAYGYTFGSGTRLTVV.

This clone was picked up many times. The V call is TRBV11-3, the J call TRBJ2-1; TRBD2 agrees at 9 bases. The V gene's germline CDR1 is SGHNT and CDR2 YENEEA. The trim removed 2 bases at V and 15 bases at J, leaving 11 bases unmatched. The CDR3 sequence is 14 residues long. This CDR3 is CASSLTAGGIIAFF. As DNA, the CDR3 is TGTGCCAGCAGCTTAACGGCGGGAGGGATTATCGCGTTCTTC.

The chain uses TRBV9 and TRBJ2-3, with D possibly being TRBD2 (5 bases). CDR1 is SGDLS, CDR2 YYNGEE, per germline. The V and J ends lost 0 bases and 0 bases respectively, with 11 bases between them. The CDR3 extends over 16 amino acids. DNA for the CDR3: TGTGCCAGCAGCGTAGGTAGCGAAATTAGCACAGATACGCAGTATTTT. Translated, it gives CASSVGSEISTDTQYF.

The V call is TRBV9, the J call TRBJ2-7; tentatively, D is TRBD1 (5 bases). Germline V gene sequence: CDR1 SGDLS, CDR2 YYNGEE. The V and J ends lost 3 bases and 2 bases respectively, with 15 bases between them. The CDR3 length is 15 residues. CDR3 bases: TGTGCCAGCAGCGAAGGGGCCGATATAACCTACGAGCAGTACTTC. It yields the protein CASSEGADITYEQYF.

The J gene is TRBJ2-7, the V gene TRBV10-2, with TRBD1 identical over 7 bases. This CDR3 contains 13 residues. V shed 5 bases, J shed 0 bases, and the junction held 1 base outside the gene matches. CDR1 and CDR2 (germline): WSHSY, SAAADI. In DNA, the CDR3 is TGCGCCAGCAGTCGACAGGGCTCCTACGAGCAGTACTTC. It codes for CASSRQGSYEQYF.

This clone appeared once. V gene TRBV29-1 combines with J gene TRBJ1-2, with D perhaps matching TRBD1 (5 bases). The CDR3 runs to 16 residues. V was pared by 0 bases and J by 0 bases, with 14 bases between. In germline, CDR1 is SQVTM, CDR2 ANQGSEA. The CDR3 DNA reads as TGCAGCGTTGAAGACATCCCAGGGCTGACTAACTATGGCTACACCTTC. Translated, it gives CSVEDIPGLTNYGYTF.

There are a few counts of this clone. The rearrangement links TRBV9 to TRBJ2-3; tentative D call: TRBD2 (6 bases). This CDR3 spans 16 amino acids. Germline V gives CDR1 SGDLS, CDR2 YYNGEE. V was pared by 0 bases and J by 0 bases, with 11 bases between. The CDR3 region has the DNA TGTGCCAGCAGCGTAGATGGGGGAGGTAGCACAGATACGCAGTATTTT. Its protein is CASSVDGGGSTDTQYF.

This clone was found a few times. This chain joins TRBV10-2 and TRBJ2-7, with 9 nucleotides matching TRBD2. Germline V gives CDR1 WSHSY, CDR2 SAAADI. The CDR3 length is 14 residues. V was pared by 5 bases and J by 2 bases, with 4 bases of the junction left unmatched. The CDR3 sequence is CASSRLAATYEQYF. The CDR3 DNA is TGCGCCAGCAGTCGACTAGCGGCAACCTACGAGCAGTACTTC.

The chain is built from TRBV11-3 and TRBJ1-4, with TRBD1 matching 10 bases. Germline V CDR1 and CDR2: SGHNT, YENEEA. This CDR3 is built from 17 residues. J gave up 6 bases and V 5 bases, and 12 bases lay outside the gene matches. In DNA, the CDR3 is TGTGCCAGCAGCACTGGAGTAGGGACAGGGGTGTATGAAAAACTGTTTTTT. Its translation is CASSTGVGTGVYEKLFF.

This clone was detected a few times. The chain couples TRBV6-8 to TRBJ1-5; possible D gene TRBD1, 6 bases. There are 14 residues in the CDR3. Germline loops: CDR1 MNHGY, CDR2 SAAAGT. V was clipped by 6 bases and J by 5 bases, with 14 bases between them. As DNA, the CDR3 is TGTGCCAGCAGCTGGACAGTTACTGATCAGCCCCAGCATTTT. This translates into CASSWTVTDQPQHF.

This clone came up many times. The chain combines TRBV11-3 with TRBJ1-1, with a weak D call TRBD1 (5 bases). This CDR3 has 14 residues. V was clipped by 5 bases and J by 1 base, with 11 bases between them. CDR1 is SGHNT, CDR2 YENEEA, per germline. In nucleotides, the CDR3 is TGTGCCAGCAGCCTTAGGGGACGGAACACTGAAGCTTTCTTT. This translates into CASSLRGRNTEAFF.

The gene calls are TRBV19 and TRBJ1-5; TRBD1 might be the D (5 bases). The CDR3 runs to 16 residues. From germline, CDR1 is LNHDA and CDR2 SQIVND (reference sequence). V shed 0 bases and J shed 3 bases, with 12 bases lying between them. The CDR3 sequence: CASSIEWGRVNQPQHF. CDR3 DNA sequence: TGTGCCAGTAGTATAGAGTGGGGGAGAGTCAATCAGCCCCAGCATTTT.

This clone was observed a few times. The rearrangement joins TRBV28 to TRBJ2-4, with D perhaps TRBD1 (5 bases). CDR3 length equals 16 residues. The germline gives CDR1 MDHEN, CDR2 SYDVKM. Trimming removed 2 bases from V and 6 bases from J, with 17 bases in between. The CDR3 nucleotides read TGTGCCAGCAGTTTAAGTCAGGGTGGGTTCGGAAACATTCAGTACTTC. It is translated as CASSLSQGGFGNIQYF.

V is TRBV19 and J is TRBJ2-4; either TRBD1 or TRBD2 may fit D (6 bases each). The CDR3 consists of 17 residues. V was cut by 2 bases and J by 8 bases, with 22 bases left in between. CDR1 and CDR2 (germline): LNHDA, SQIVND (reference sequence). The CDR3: CASSIIGRSGGGDIQYF. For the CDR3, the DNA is TGTGCCAGTAGTATAATCGGGCGTAGCGGAGGGGGAGACATTCAGTACTTC. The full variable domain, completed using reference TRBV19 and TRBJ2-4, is DGGITQSPKYLFRKEGQNVTLSCEQNLNHDAMYWYRQDPGQGLRLIYYSQIVNDFQKGDIAEGYSVSREKKESFPLTVTSAQKNPTAFYLCASSIIGRSGGGDIQYFGAGTRLSVL.

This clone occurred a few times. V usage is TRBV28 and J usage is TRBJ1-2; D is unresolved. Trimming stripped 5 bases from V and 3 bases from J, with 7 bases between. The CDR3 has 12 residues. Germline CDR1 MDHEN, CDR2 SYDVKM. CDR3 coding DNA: TGTGCCAGCAGTCTCCAGGACTATGGCTACACCTTC. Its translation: CASSLQDYGYTF.

The DNA for the CDR3 is TGTGCCAGCAGTCTCCGCACAGATACGCAGTATTTT. Its translation: CASSLRTDTQYF. V is TRBV28 and J is TRBJ2-3; D unclear. CDR3 size: 12 residues. Trimming left V 5 bases short and J 1 base short, with 4 bases between. The germline CDR1 and CDR2 sequences are MDHEN and SYDVKM.

CDR3 protein: CASYLVSGIYNEQFF. As DNA, the CDR3 is TGCGCCTCCTACCTGGTCAGCGGGATTTACAATGAGCAGTTCTTC. This chain links TRBV10-2 with TRBJ2-1, with 7 bases that match TRBD2. Germline values: CDR1 WSHSY, CDR2 SAAADI. With V trimmed by 11 bases and J by 4 bases, 14 bases remained unmatched. The CDR3 spans 15 residues.

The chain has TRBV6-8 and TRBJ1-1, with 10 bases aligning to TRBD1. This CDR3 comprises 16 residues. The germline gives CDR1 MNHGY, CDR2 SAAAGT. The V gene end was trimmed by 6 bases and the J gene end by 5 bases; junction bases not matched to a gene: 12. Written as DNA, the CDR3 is TGTGCCAGCAGGAGGGACAGGGGTACCCGGGGGACTGAAGCTTTCTTT. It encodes CASRRDRGTRGTEAFF.

The CDR3 DNA sequence: TGTGCCAGTAGCGTCCCGCCGGGCCCGCTAGGAAATGAGCAGTTCTTC. It yields the protein CASSVPPGPLGNEQFF. V is TRBV19 and J is TRBJ2-1; D is undetermined. The V end was cut by 6 bases, the J end by 7 bases, with 22 bases between. The V gene's germline CDR1 is LNHDA and CDR2 SQIVND (reference sequence). This CDR3 is built from 16 residues.

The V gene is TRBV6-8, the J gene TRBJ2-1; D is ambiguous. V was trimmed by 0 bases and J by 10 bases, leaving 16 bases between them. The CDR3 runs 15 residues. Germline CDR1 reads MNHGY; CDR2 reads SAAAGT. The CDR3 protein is CASSYSSLPSVEQFF. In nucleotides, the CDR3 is TGTGCCAGCAGTTACTCGAGCCTACCGTCGGTGGAGCAGTTCTTC.

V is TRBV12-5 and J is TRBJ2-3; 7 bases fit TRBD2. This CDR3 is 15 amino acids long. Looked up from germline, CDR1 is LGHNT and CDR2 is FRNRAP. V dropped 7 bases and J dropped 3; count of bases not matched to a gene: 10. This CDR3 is CASAFGAGVTDTQYF. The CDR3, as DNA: TGTGCTAGTGCGTTCGGGGCGGGAGTAACAGATACGCAGTATTTT.

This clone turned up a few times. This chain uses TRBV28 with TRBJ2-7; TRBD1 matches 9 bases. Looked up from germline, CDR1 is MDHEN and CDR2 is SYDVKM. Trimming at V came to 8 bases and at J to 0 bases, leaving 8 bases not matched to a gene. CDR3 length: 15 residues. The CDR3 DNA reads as TGTGCCAGCCTCAACAGGGGGCTAAGCTCCTACGAGCAGTACTTC. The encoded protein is CASLNRGLSSYEQYF.

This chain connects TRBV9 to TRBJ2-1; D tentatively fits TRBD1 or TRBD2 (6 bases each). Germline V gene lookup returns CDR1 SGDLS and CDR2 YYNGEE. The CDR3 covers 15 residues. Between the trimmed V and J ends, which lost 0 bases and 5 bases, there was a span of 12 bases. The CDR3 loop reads CASSVEGGRNNEQFF. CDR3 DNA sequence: TGTGCCAGCAGCGTAGAGGGGGGCAGAAACAATGAGCAGTTCTTC.

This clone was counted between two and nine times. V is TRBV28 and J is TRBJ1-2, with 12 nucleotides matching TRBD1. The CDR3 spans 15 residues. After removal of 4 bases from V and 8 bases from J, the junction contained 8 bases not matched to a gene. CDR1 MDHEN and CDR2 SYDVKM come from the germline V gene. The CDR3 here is CASSSGQGASNGYTF. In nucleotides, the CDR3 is TGTGCCAGCAGTTCGGGACAGGGGGCGTCGAACGGCTACACCTTC.

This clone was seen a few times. The CDR3 loop reads CASSVQPQGKGTEAFF. The CDR3 nucleotides read TGTGCCAGCAGCGTTCAGCCGCAGGGGAAGGGCACTGAAGCTTTCTTT. The gene calls are TRBV9 and TRBJ1-1; D is perhaps TRBD1 (6 bases). Trimming shortened V by 2 bases and J by 4 bases, and 18 bases separated the two germline ends. The CDR3 is 16 amino acids. Per the germline V gene, CDR1 is SGDLS and CDR2 is YYNGEE.

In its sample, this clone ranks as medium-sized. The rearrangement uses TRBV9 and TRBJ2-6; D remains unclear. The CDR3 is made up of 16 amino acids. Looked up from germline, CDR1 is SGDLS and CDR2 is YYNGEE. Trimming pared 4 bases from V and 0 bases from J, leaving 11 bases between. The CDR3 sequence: CASSPPGYSGANVLTF. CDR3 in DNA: TGTGCCAGCAGCCCTCCCGGTTACTCTGGGGCCAACGTCCTGACTTTC.